This TCR beta chain appears in the sequencing data of a study of HIV-infected children after antiretroviral therapy interruption. Unique molecular identifiers were included in an RNA-based 3' RACE TCR library. TCRdb analysed the 3' RACE reads with MiXCR anew, one entry per CDR3 protein. Here the sample spans 90,000 or so distinct CDR3 sequences, less than 7% being singletons. This clonotype was seen repeatedly, ten times or more. Treatment: PENTA 11 planned treatment interruption arm or continuous ART arm. V was cut by 1 base and J by 0 bases, with 13 bases left in between. Germline V lookup: CDR1 LGHNA, CDR2 YSLEER. The CDR3 is made up of 16 amino acids.

The specimen comprised CD45RA+ CD4+ T cells from PBMCs, pooled from several time points, sampled from a donor given antiretroviral therapy, either interrupted or continuous. Stated subset: naive CD4+ CD45RA+ CD45RO- T cells. This chain links TRBV4-3 with TRBJ2-7, with D perhaps given as TRBD1 or TRBD2 (6 bases each). The receptor was derived from a pool of human donors with HIV. CDR3 amino acids: CASSQVPGASSYEQYF. The CDR3 DNA sequence: TGCGCCAGCAGCCAAGTTCCGGGGGCAAGCTCCTACGAGCAGTACTTC.